Below, 24 T cell receptor beta chains from the same sample are listed, as sequenced in a study of T cell changes during pregnancy in multiple sclerosis (dated by TCRdb to the late 2010s). The library was prepared using the immunoSEQ multiplex PCR assay. In TCRdb, the immuneACCESS table is reduced to in-frame sequences with V and J assigned. These tables do not hold every clone; where another copy was compared, an unresolved V gene accounts for under half, and the others remain unexplained. Recorded for this sample are around 57,000 clones; approximately 91% of them occurred a single time. In total, the top ten clones hold 1% to 1.5% of the sample. The material sequenced was peripheral blood, taken in the second trimester of pregnancy. The receptors originated from a female donor with multiple sclerosis, enrolled in a pregnancy study.

The chain uses TRBV5-1 and TRBJ2-2; 8 positions match TRBD1. This CDR3 spans 15 amino acids. Germline-derived CDR1 and CDR2 are SGHRS and YFSETQ. The V and J ends lost 4 bases and 3 bases, in that order; junction bases with no gene match: 5. This chain's CDR3 is CASSGDRGDTGELFF. As DNA, the CDR3 is TGCGCCAGCAGCGGTGACAGGGGAGACACCGGGGAGCTGTTTTTT.

This clone was seen only once. The genes are TRBV5-6 and TRBJ2-6, with TRBD1 matching over 10 bases. CDR1 SGHDT and CDR2 YYEEEE come from the germline V gene. V was pared by 4 bases and J by 4 bases, with 14 bases of the junction left unmatched. The CDR3 consists of 19 residues. CDR3 residues: CASSLSPGQGLQGANVLTF. The CDR3 DNA reads TGTGCCAGCAGCCTGAGCCCGGGACAGGGGTTGCAAGGGGCCAACGTCCTGACTTTC.

The chain uses TRBV28 and TRBJ1-1; 10 positions match TRBD1. CDR1 is MDHEN, CDR2 SYDVKM, per germline. The trim removed 7 bases at V and 1 base at J, leaving 3 bases unmatched. The length of the CDR3 is 14 residues. Here the CDR3 DNA reads TGTGCCAGCATTTGGGACAGGGGGAACACTGAAGCTTTCTTT. Its translation is CASIWDRGNTEAFF.

The chain combines TRBV10-2 with TRBJ2-7; no reliable D call. Trimming cost V 2 bases and J 1 base, with 9 bases left between them. This CDR3 region has 14 residues. In germline, CDR1 is WSHSY, CDR2 SAAADI. The CDR3 sequence: CASSETRLSYEQYF. In DNA form, the CDR3 reads TGCGCCAGCAGTGAGACGCGTCTTTCCTACGAGCAGTACTTC.

This chain connects TRBV28 to TRBJ1-5; TRBD1 agrees at 7 bases. This CDR3 is built from 17 residues. CDR1 is MDHEN and CDR2 is SYDVKM in the germline V gene. Trimming removed 2 bases from V and 9 bases from J; junction bases left unmatched: 16. The chain's CDR3 is CASSLVNRDRVRLPQHF. As DNA, the CDR3 is TGTGCCAGCAGTTTAGTTAATAGAGACAGGGTTAGGTTGCCCCAGCATTTT.

This chain links TRBV11-2 with TRBJ1-2; the D is unclear. The CDR3 consists of 11 residues. V lost 1 base, J lost 7 bases, and 4 bases lay in between. Germline V lookup: CDR1 SGHAT, CDR2 FQNNGV. CDR3 loop: CASSLGAGYTF. The CDR3 bases are TGTGCCAGCAGCTTAGGCGCTGGCTACACCTTC.

The rearrangement uses TRBV7-2 and TRBJ2-6; 11 nucleotides align to TRBD1. The V and J ends lost 5 bases and 1 base, in that order; junction bases with no gene match: 10. Germline CDR1 SGHTA, CDR2 FQGNSA. The CDR3 is 19 residues long. The DNA for the CDR3 is TGTGCCAGCAGCCGGCGAGGAGGGACAGGGGGGTCTGGGGCCAACGTCCTGACTTTC. It is translated as CASSRRGGTGGSGANVLTF.

V is TRBV2 and J is TRBJ1-1; D perhaps matches TRBD1 (5 bases). This CDR3 has 16 residues. From germline, CDR1 is SNHLY and CDR2 FYNNEI. Deletions cut 7 bases from V and 4 bases from J, with 22 bases between. CDR3 DNA: TGTGCCAGCACCGAAAGGTGGGGCATCGGGCGCACTGAAGCTTTCTTT. Translation gives CASTERWGIGRTEAFF.

This clone showed up just once. V gene TRBV6-6 combines with J gene TRBJ1-5; TRBD1 matches at 9 bases. The V gene's germline CDR1 is MNHNY and CDR2 SVGAGI (reference sequence). Germline trimming cut 7 bases from V and 7 bases from J; bases unmatched to any gene: 11. The CDR3 sequence is 15 residues long. The CDR3 bases are TGTGCCAGCACCGGGGGGACAGGGAAAATCCAGCCCCAGCATTTT. It codes for CASTGGTGKIQPQHF.

The V gene is TRBV2, the J gene TRBJ2-7; D may be TRBD1 (5 bases). V lost 5 bases and J 7 bases, leaving 15 bases between the germline ends. The CDR3 is 13 residues long. Germline V CDR1 and CDR2: SNHLY, FYNNEI. In DNA, the CDR3 is TGTGCCAGCAGTCCCAGGGTCATGGGAGAGCAGTACTTC. Protein product: CASSPRVMGEQYF.

The chain couples TRBV19 to TRBJ2-2; 8 bases fit TRBD1. The ends lost 6 bases at V and 0 bases at J; junction bases unmatched: 3. The CDR3 runs 15 residues. The germline V gene encodes CDR1 LNHDA and CDR2 SQIVND (reference sequence). CDR3 DNA sequence: TGTGCCAGTAGCAGGACAGGGTCGAACACCGGGGAGCTGTTTTTT. It yields the protein CASSRTGSNTGELFF.

This clone is a singleton in its sample. The chain combines TRBV18 with TRBJ1-3, with D unresolved. The germline V gene encodes CDR1 KGHSH and CDR2 LQKENI. Trimming pared 6 bases from V and 4 bases from J, leaving 16 bases between. The CDR3 has 15 residues. The CDR3 here is CASSVRLVSGNTIYF. The DNA for the CDR3 is TGTGCCAGCTCCGTCAGGCTGGTCTCGGGAAACACCATATATTTT.

V gene TRBV19 combines with J gene TRBJ2-7; 9 positions match TRBD1. Germline CDR1 and CDR2: LNHDA and SQIVND (reference sequence). The CDR3 covers 14 residues. Germline trimming cut 10 bases from V and 4 bases from J; bases unmatched to any gene: 11. The CDR3 bases are TGTGCCACCAGAAAAGGACAGGGGATATACGAGCAGTACTTC. Translating it yields CATRKGQGIYEQYF.

Only a few counts were recorded for this clone. This chain links TRBV10-1 with TRBJ1-1; 8 nucleotides match TRBD1. The ends lost 4 bases at V and 9 bases at J; junction bases unmatched: 7. The V gene's germline CDR1 is WNHNN and CDR2 SYGVQD (reference sequence). The CDR3 is made up of 13 amino acids. Written as DNA, the CDR3 is TGCGCCAGCAGTGTCGGACAGGGTTCTCAAGCTTTCTTT. Protein product: CASSVGQGSQAFF.

The rearrangement joins TRBV18 to TRBJ1-1; D not resolved. Trimming stripped 3 bases from V and 1 base from J, with 9 bases between. From germline, CDR1 is KGHSH and CDR2 LQKENI. The CDR3 runs to 14 residues. CDR3 DNA: TGTGCCAGCTCACCCCCTCGGTGGAACACTGAAGCTTTCTTT. This translates into CASSPPRWNTEAFF.

This clone has more than one count but fewer than ten. The CDR3 here is CASSQVWTPGQGYWSNQPQHF. CDR3 DNA sequence: TGCGCCAGCAGCCAAGTCTGGACCCCGGGACAGGGGTATTGGAGCAATCAGCCCCAGCATTTT. The rearrangement joins TRBV4-3 to TRBJ1-5, with 10 bases aligning to TRBD1. J gave up 1 base and V 1 base, and 16 bases lay outside the gene matches. From germline, CDR1 is LGHNA and CDR2 YSLEER. This CDR3 spans 21 amino acids.

The chain is built from TRBV19 and TRBJ2-7; perhaps TRBD1 as D (5 bases). From germline, CDR1 is LNHDA and CDR2 SQIVND (reference sequence). The V end lost 5 bases, the J end lost 2 bases, and 10 bases lay between the germline ends. The CDR3 runs to 13 residues. CDR3 sequence reads: CASSYRQTYEQYF. The DNA for the CDR3 is TGTGCCAGTAGTTATCGACAGACCTACGAGCAGTACTTC.

This chain links TRBV12-5 with TRBJ1-6, with D tentatively TRBD1 (6 bases). The germline V gene encodes CDR1 LGHNT and CDR2 FRNRAP. This CDR3 contains 15 residues. Deletions cut 6 bases from V and 6 bases from J, with 15 bases between. CDR3 amino acids: CASGVGGGVNSPLHF. The CDR3 DNA reads TGTGCTAGTGGAGTGGGAGGGGGGGTTAATTCACCCCTCCACTTT.

V gene TRBV11-1 combines with J gene TRBJ2-3; 7 positions match TRBD1. The CDR3 totals 16 residues. Germline CDR1 SGHAT, CDR2 FQDESV (reference sequence). The V and J ends lost 5 bases and 2 bases, in that order; junction bases with no gene match: 10. Here the CDR3 reads CASSARTGRTTDTQYF. The DNA for the CDR3 is TGTGCCAGCAGCGCCCGGACAGGCAGGACCACAGATACGCAGTATTTT.

The chain recombines TRBV5-1 with TRBJ2-5; 8 bases agree with TRBD2. The CDR3 is made up of 13 amino acids. Per the germline V gene, CDR1 is SGHRS and CDR2 is YFSETQ. V lost 4 bases to trimming and J lost 3 bases; unmatched junction nucleotides: 2. The CDR3 sequence is CASSLSGEETQYF. CDR3 nucleotides: TGCGCCAGCAGCCTTAGCGGGGAAGAGACCCAGTACTTC.

This clone was seen a single time. This chain uses TRBV5-4 with TRBJ2-7; D possibly corresponds to TRBD1 (6 bases). The CDR3 is 14 residues long. V gave up 2 bases and J gave up 1 base, with 10 bases separating them. Germline assignment: CDR1 SGHNT and CDR2 YYREEE (reference sequence). The CDR3 spells CASSLDDRSYEQYF. The CDR3 bases are TGTGCCAGCAGCTTAGATGACAGGTCCTACGAGCAGTACTTC.

The chain is built from TRBV7-9 and TRBJ1-1; tentatively, D is TRBD1 (5 bases). V was pared by 5 bases and J by 6 bases, with 10 bases between. This CDR3 has 12 residues. Germline assignment: CDR1 SEHNR and CDR2 FQNEAQ (reference sequence). This CDR3 reads CASSPRGAEAFF. For the CDR3, the DNA is TGTGCCAGCAGCCCCCGGGGGGCTGAAGCTTTCTTT.

This sequence joins TRBV5-1 and TRBJ2-2; TRBD1 might be the D (6 bases). The germline gives CDR1 SGHRS, CDR2 YFSETQ. The ends were cut back, 2 bases at V and 5 bases at J, with 13 bases in the middle. The CDR3 is 15 amino acids. CDR3: CASSLGYRETGELFF. The CDR3 coding sequence is TGCGCCAGCAGCTTAGGATACAGGGAAACCGGGGAGCTGTTTTTT.

This chain links TRBV19 with TRBJ2-1; D gene uncertain. Between the trimmed V and J ends, which lost 0 bases and 8 bases, there was a span of 8 bases. Germline V CDR1 and CDR2: LNHDA, SQIVND (reference sequence). The CDR3 is 13 residues long. This chain's CDR3 is CASSIDFQDEQFF. The CDR3 DNA follows: TGTGCCAGTAGTATAGATTTCCAGGATGAGCAGTTCTTC.